These 20 T cell receptor beta chains share one sample of origin, sequenced in a study of OX40 agonist ivuxolimab in advanced cancers. Assay used: immunoSEQ multiplex PCR; TCRdb lists only in-frame clones, some missing. This sample has approximately 90,000 clones, with around 88% found just once. The sample in question was CD4+ or CD8+ T cells sorted from blood, obtained in a trial of the OX40 agonist ivuxolimab. The receptors derive from an adult with an advanced solid tumor such as melanoma, head and neck, liver or kidney cancer.

The V gene is TRBV6-1, the J gene TRBJ2-1; 10 nucleotides agree with TRBD2. Trimming removed 1 base from V and 10 bases from J; junction bases left unmatched: 13. The germline V gene encodes CDR1 MNHNS and CDR2 SASEGT. This CDR3 region has 17 residues. CDR3 sequence reads: CASSEVRVAGGLGEQFF. CDR3 DNA sequence: TGTGCCAGCAGTGAAGTTAGAGTAGCGGGAGGCTTAGGAGAGCAGTTCTTC.

This clone turned up a few times. This chain connects TRBV5-4 to TRBJ2-3, with a possible D match to TRBD2 (5 bases). V lost 4 bases and J lost 5, with 5 bases in between. Looked up from germline, CDR1 is SGHNT and CDR2 is YYREEE (reference sequence). This CDR3 is 11 amino acids long. Here the CDR3 DNA reads TGTGCCAGCAGCCGGGAAGATACGCAGTATTTT. Translating it yields CASSREDTQYF.

This chain links TRBV7-9 with TRBJ2-3; TRBD2 matches 8 bases. Trimming at V came to 5 bases and at J to 7 bases, leaving 11 bases not matched to a gene. Germline V gives CDR1 SEHNR, CDR2 FQNEAQ (reference sequence). The CDR3 extends over 15 amino acids. Here the CDR3 reads CASSRVAGGPNTQYF. CDR3 sequence (DNA): TGTGCCAGCAGCCGGGTGGCGGGGGGACCTAATACGCAGTATTTT.

The gene calls are TRBV6-1 and TRBJ2-3; D unresolved. Trimming left V 2 bases short and J 2 bases short, with 8 bases between. Germline V gives CDR1 MNHNS, CDR2 SASEGT. The CDR3 has 14 residues. The CDR3 DNA reads TGTGCCAGCAGTGAACAGGAACCCACAGATACGCAGTATTTT. Encoded protein: CASSEQEPTDTQYF.

This chain links TRBV18 with TRBJ1-5, with TRBD1 matching over 9 bases. CDR1 is KGHSH, CDR2 LQKENI, per germline. This CDR3 has 17 amino acids. The V and J ends lost 5 bases and 4 bases, in that order; junction bases with no gene match: 12. The CDR3 protein is CASSDGRDRAVNQPQHF. The CDR3 DNA follows: TGTGCCAGCTCAGACGGACGGGACAGGGCTGTTAATCAGCCCCAGCATTTT.

This clone is a singleton in its sample. The chain has TRBV15 and TRBJ2-2; 15 bases are shared with TRBD2. The CDR3 contains 19 residues. The J segment lost 6 bases and the V segment lost 1 base, leaving 9 bases of the junction unmatched. Looked up from germline, CDR1 is LNHNV and CDR2 is YYDKDF (reference sequence). This chain's CDR3 is CATSRARTSGREKPGELFF. The CDR3 DNA reads TGTGCCACCAGCAGAGCGAGGACTAGCGGGAGGGAAAAACCCGGGGAGCTGTTTTTT. Variable domain in full (rest from reference TRBV15 and TRBJ2-2): DAMVIQNPRYQVTQFGKPVTLSCSQTLNHNVMYWYQQKSSQAPKLLFHYYDKDFNNEADTPDNFQSRRPNTSFCFLDIRSPGLGDTAMYLCATSRARTSGREKPGELFFGEGSRLTVL.

The chain's CDR3 is CASSLGGGESYEQYF. Here the CDR3 DNA reads TGCGCCAGCAGCTTGGGGGGCGGGGAAAGCTACGAGCAGTACTTC. The chain is built from TRBV5-1 and TRBJ2-7; weak D call: TRBD2 (6 bases). Germline CDR1 is SGHRS and CDR2 is YFSETQ. The length of the CDR3 is 15 residues. The V end lost 0 bases, the J end lost 3 bases, and 13 bases lay between the germline ends.

This sequence joins TRBV5-7 and TRBJ1-5; possibly TRBD1 for D (5 bases). TRBV5-7 is an open reading frame, and its role is uncertain. V gave up 6 bases and J gave up 4 bases, with 17 bases separating them. This CDR3 contains 15 residues. This CDR3 reads CASTLGPGENQPQHF. CDR3 in DNA: TGTGCCAGCACCCTAGGGCCGGGGGAGAATCAGCCCCAGCATTTT.

The chain couples TRBV28 to TRBJ2-7; D may be TRBD1 (6 bases). CDR3 size: 17 residues. Trimming took 5 bases from V and 0 from J, leaving 20 bases between them. CDR1 and CDR2 (germline): MDHEN, SYDVKM. CDR3 amino acids: CASSLIRQGTSSYEQYF. The CDR3 DNA is TGTGCCAGCAGTCTAATCCGTCAGGGGACCAGCTCCTACGAGCAGTACTTC.

This chain joins TRBV19 and TRBJ2-2; TRBD2 agrees at 7 bases. V lost 8 bases to trimming and J lost 6 bases; unmatched junction nucleotides: 15. There are 16 residues in the CDR3. CDR1 is LNHDA, CDR2 SQIVND, per germline (reference sequence). The CDR3 DNA reads as TGTGCCAGTTCGGTGTCTAGCGGCAACCTAGCCGGGGAGCTGTTTTTT. Its translation is CASSVSSGNLAGELFF. The whole variable domain, remainder taken from reference TRBV19 and TRBJ2-2, is DGGITQSPKYLFRKEGQNVTLSCEQNLNHDAMYWYRQDPGQGLRLIYYSQIVNDFQKGDIAEGYSVSREKKESFPLTVTSAQKNPTAFYLCASSVSSGNLAGELFFGEGSRLTVL.

The chain employs TRBV11-2 and TRBJ2-5; D perhaps matches TRBD1 (7 bases). Trimming took off 5 bases at V and 5 bases at J, with 18 bases between the two ends. CDR1 and CDR2 from the germline V gene are SGHAT and FQNNGV. The CDR3 is made up of 15 amino acids. CDR3 region: CASSPGLTGRETQYF. CDR3 DNA: TGTGCCAGCAGCCCCGGGTTGACAGGGAGGGAGACCCAGTACTTC. Variable domain in full (rest from reference TRBV11-2 and TRBJ2-5): EAGVAQSPRYKIIEKRQSVAFWCNPISGHATLYWYQQILGQGPKLLIQFQNNGVVDDSQLPKDRFSAERLKGVDSTLKIQPAKLEDSAVYLCASSPGLTGRETQYFGPGTRLLVL.

The gene calls are TRBV6-1 and TRBJ1-4, with D perhaps matching TRBD1 (6 bases). Germline V gene data show CDR1 as MNHNS and CDR2 as SASEGT. The CDR3 runs 14 residues. Trimming took 8 bases from V and 0 from J, leaving 10 bases between them. CDR3 DNA: TGTGCCAGCTTACAGGGAACAACTAATGAAAAACTGTTTTTT. This codes for CASLQGTTNEKLFF.

This chain connects TRBV6-5 to TRBJ2-2; D possibly corresponds to TRBD2 (5 bases). Germline assignment: CDR1 MNHEY and CDR2 SVGAGI. There are 13 residues in the CDR3. V dropped 5 bases and J dropped 4 bases, with 8 bases sitting between them. The CDR3 is CASSPSGTGELFF. As DNA, the CDR3 is TGTGCCAGCAGTCCGAGCGGCACCGGGGAGCTGTTTTTT.

The gene calls are TRBV5-1 and TRBJ2-1; D gene unclear. V was pared by 4 bases and J by 0 bases, with 17 bases between. This CDR3 is 17 amino acids long. Per the germline V gene, CDR1 is SGHRS and CDR2 is YFSETQ. CDR3 residues: CASSPPPARSSYNEQFF. The CDR3 nucleotides read TGCGCCAGCAGCCCCCCCCCAGCTCGGAGCTCCTACAATGAGCAGTTCTTC. Supplemented by reference TRBV5-1 and TRBJ2-1, the full variable domain reads KAGVTQTPRYLIKTRGQQVTLSCSPISGHRSVSWYQQTPGQGLQFLFEYFSETQRNKGNFPGRFSGRQFSNSRSEMNVSTLELGDSALYLCASSPPPARSSYNEQFFGPGTRLTVL.

This sequence joins TRBV4-1 and TRBJ1-1, with a tentative D call TRBD1 (6 bases). The V gene lost 0 bases and the J gene lost 7 bases, with 12 bases spanning the gap. The CDR3 consists of 14 residues. In germline, CDR1 is MGHRA, CDR2 YSYEKL. DNA for the CDR3: TGCGCCAGCAGCCAAGAAGACAGGCGGGGTGAAGCTTTCTTT. Its protein product is CASSQEDRRGEAFF.

The CDR3 sequence: CAIRGTSGDYEQYF. The CDR3 nucleotides are TGTGCCATCAGGGGGACTAGCGGGGACTACGAGCAGTACTTC. The chain carries TRBV10-3 and TRBJ2-7; 13 nucleotides match TRBD2. The CDR3 extends over 14 amino acids. Germline lookup yields CDR1 ENHRY and CDR2 SYGVKD. Trimming at V came to 6 bases and at J to 3 bases, leaving 2 bases not matched to a gene.

The chain uses TRBV14 and TRBJ1-5; D remains ambiguous. Deletions cut 1 base from V and 1 base from J, with 8 bases between. From germline, CDR1 is SGHDN and CDR2 FVKESK. The CDR3 has 15 amino acids. DNA of the CDR3: TGTGCCAGCAGCCAAGTTGCAGGCAGCAATCAGCCCCAGCATTTT. Translating it yields CASSQVAGSNQPQHF.

This clone was seen a single time. The chain is built from TRBV28 and TRBJ2-5, with no clear D. The germline V and J ends were trimmed by 8 bases and 4 bases, with 17 bases remaining between them. The CDR3 covers 14 residues. The V gene's germline CDR1 is MDHEN and CDR2 SYDVKM. DNA of the CDR3: TGTGCCAGCTCCCCACAAAGGGTAGGAGAGACCCAGTACTTC. Translation: CASSPQRVGETQYF.

Worth noting for this clone: The junction and the germline gene differ at one end; a read error may be behind it. The chain is built from TRBV4-1 and TRBJ1-6; no reliable D call. The CDR3 runs 15 residues. Germline V gene data show CDR1 as MGHRA and CDR2 as YSYEKL. The CDR3 loop is CASSQDGGLPSPLHF. The DNA of the CDR3 is TGTGCCAGCAGCCAAGATGGAGGCCTCCCGTCACCCCTCCACTTT.

This sequence joins TRBV7-2 and TRBJ2-5; 9 bases are a match to TRBD1. Per the germline V gene, CDR1 is SGHTA and CDR2 is FQGNSA. The trim removed 5 bases at V and 6 bases at J, leaving 7 bases unmatched. CDR3 length: 14 amino acids. CDR3 protein: CASSPGTGIQTQYF. In nucleotides, the CDR3 is TGTGCCAGCAGCCCGGGGACAGGGATACAGACCCAGTACTTC.